These 29 T cell receptor beta chains share one sample of origin, sequenced in a study of blood T cells in healthy people across ages. Combining a sample-barcoded 5' primer with a J-beta primer mix, a second PCR ran for roughly 7 to 12 cycles. TCRdb re-called the 5' RACE reads through MiXCR, storing one row per CDR3 protein. In the table there are some 900,000 distinct CDR3 sequences, around 49% of which are singletons. Sequencing was performed on blood. The receptors here all came from a man aged 30 to 45 in good health.

The chain couples TRBV28 to TRBJ2-7, with a tentative D call TRBD1 (5 bases). The V end was cut by 4 bases, the J end by 2 bases, with 18 bases between. CDR3 length: 16 residues. CDR1 is MDHEN, CDR2 SYDVKM, per germline. CDR3 sequence (DNA): TGTGCCAGCAGTTCCCCTTCGACAGAGATTACCTACGAGCAGTACTTC. This encodes CASSSPSTEITYEQYF.

The rearrangement joins TRBV25-1 to TRBJ2-6; perhaps TRBD2 as D (7 bases). Germline values: CDR1 MGHDK, CDR2 SYGVNS. The CDR3 runs to 17 residues. Trimming stripped 3 bases from V and 4 bases from J, with 16 bases between. CDR3 sequence: CASSETLGGLGANVLTF. In nucleotides, the CDR3 is TGTGCCAGCAGTGAGACCCTGGGGGGGCTAGGGGCCAACGTCCTGACTTTC.

The chain has TRBV7-7 and TRBJ2-1; 9 bases line up with TRBD1. The CDR3 length is 14 residues. The germline CDR1 and CDR2 sequences are SSHAT and FNYEAQ (reference sequence). This CDR3 is CACSPLTGGDEQFF. The CDR3 nucleotides are TGTGCTTGCAGCCCCCTGACAGGGGGTGATGAGCAGTTCTTC.

The J gene is TRBJ1-4, the V gene TRBV12-3 or TRBV12-4, with a weak D call TRBD1 (5 bases). The CDR3 has 15 residues. Trimming removed 7 bases at V and 3 bases at J, with 15 bases between. CDR3 DNA: TGTGCCAGCACCGCTTATGGGGGTGCTAATGAAAAACTGTTTTTT. It specifies CASTAYGGANEKLFF.

This clonotype was recorded many times. This chain joins TRBV6-2 or TRBV6-3 and TRBJ2-1; 7 positions match TRBD2. This CDR3 contains 14 residues. The germline gives CDR1 MNHEY, CDR2 SVGEGT. The trim removed 0 bases at V and 7 bases at J, leaving 3 bases unmatched. This chain's CDR3 is CASSYSGRGNEQFF. The CDR3 nucleotides read TGTGCCAGCAGTTACTCGGGGAGGGGTAATGAGCAGTTCTTC.

The chain's CDR3 is CSVEIGFDSPNYGYTF. Written as DNA, the CDR3 is TGCAGCGTTGAGATAGGCTTCGACAGCCCTAACTATGGCTACACCTTC. This chain joins TRBV29-1 and TRBJ1-2, with a weak D call TRBD1 (5 bases). CDR3 size: 16 residues. Trimming pared 3 bases from V and 0 bases from J, leaving 17 bases between. Looked up from germline, CDR1 is SQVTM and CDR2 is ANQGSEA.

V is TRBV20-1 and J is TRBJ2-5, with unresolved D. The V and J ends lost 5 bases and 3 bases respectively, with 16 bases between them. Germline CDR1 reads DFQATT; CDR2 reads SNEGSKA (reference sequence). This CDR3 comprises 14 residues. CDR3 bases: TGCAGTGCTGAGTCCACCGCGCTGAAAGAGACCCAGTACTTC. It specifies CSAESTALKETQYF.

The chain recombines TRBV5-1 with TRBJ1-4; 7 bases are shared with TRBD1. The CDR3 covers 17 residues. Trimming cost V 3 bases and J 0 bases; bases outside gene matches: 8. Germline-derived CDR1 and CDR2 are SGHRS and YFSETQ. This CDR3 reads CASSSGQELATNEKLFF. CDR3 bases: TGCGCCAGCAGCTCCGGACAGGAACTTGCAACTAATGAAAAACTGTTTTTT.

The chain combines TRBV7-9 with TRBJ1-5; D possibly corresponds to TRBD1 (6 bases). From germline, CDR1 is SEHNR and CDR2 FQNEAQ (reference sequence). V was trimmed by 5 bases and J by 1 base, leaving 24 bases between them. This CDR3 contains 19 residues. The CDR3 region is CASSLGGTKDIWSNQPQHF. DNA for the CDR3: TGTGCCAGCAGCCTTGGGGGGACAAAAGATATTTGGAGCAATCAGCCCCAGCATTTT.

This clonotype showed up just a few times. The chain combines TRBV7-2 with TRBJ2-5, with 14 bases matching TRBD2. This CDR3 contains 16 residues. J was trimmed by 5 bases and V by 6 bases; bases with no gene match: 8. The germline V gene encodes CDR1 SGHTA and CDR2 FQGNSA. The CDR3 region has the DNA TGTGCCAGCAGTCCCGGACTAGCGGGGGGTTCTGAGACCCAGTACTTC. Its translation: CASSPGLAGGSETQYF.

The V and J genes are TRBV30 and TRBJ2-7; D gene unclear. V was pared by 3 bases and J by 2 bases, with 5 bases between. Germline V CDR1 and CDR2: GTSNPN, SVGIG (reference sequence). CDR3 size: 11 residues. In DNA, the CDR3 is TGTGCCTGGAGCCTAACCTACGAGCAGTACTTC. It specifies CAWSLTYEQYF.

J is TRBJ2-7 and V is TRBV7-2; possible D gene TRBD2, 5 bases. There are 13 residues in the CDR3. Germline loops: CDR1 SGHTA, CDR2 FQGNSA. Trimming shortened V by 4 bases and J by 6 bases, and 13 bases separated the two germline ends. In DNA, the CDR3 is TGTGCCAGCAGCTCCGACTATGGGTCCGAGCAGTACTTC. It specifies CASSSDYGSEQYF.

V gene TRBV12-3 or TRBV12-4 combines with J gene TRBJ2-4; 7 bases match TRBD2. The CDR3 extends over 13 amino acids. V was pared by 8 bases and J by 6 bases, with 7 bases of the junction left unmatched. CDR3 nucleotides: TGTGCCAGCCGGGACCCGGGGGGAAACATTCAGTACTTC. As protein: CASRDPGGNIQYF.

This clonotype was recorded many times. The chain combines TRBV24-1 with TRBJ2-1; 12 nucleotides match TRBD2. CDR1 and CDR2 from the germline V gene are KGHDR and SFDVKD. There are 16 residues in the CDR3. The J segment lost 5 bases and the V segment lost 3 bases, leaving 4 bases of the junction unmatched. DNA for the CDR3: TGTGCCACCAGTGATAGCACTAGCGGGGGGCACAATGAGCAGTTCTTC. This encodes CATSDSTSGGHNEQFF.

This clonotype came up a few times. The chain couples TRBV4-3 to TRBJ2-1, with 7 positions matching TRBD1. Germline V gene lookup returns CDR1 LGHNA and CDR2 YSLEER. With V trimmed by 0 bases and J by 0 bases, 5 bases remained unmatched. The CDR3 loop spans 17 amino acids. The CDR3 loop reads CASSQDGDSSSYNEQFF. DNA of the CDR3: TGCGCCAGCAGCCAAGATGGGGACAGTAGCTCCTACAATGAGCAGTTCTTC.

This chain connects TRBV7-9 to TRBJ2-2; D is undetermined. V was trimmed by 2 bases and J by 0 bases, leaving 10 bases between them. The germline V gene has CDR1 SEHNR and CDR2 FQNEAQ (reference sequence). The CDR3 contains 16 residues. The CDR3 spells CASSLSTWSNTGELFF. In nucleotides, the CDR3 is TGTGCCAGCAGCTTATCAACCTGGTCGAACACCGGGGAGCTGTTTTTT.

J is TRBJ1-5 and V is TRBV20-1; 8 positions match TRBD1. The ends lost 3 bases at V and 5 bases at J; junction bases unmatched: 9. This CDR3 is built from 15 residues. CDR1 is DFQATT and CDR2 is SNEGSKA in the germline V gene (reference sequence). CDR3 sequence (DNA): TGCAGTGCTAGCCAAAGGACAGGGTGGGATCAGCCCCAGCATTTT. Translating gives CSASQRTGWDQPQHF.

This rearrangement joins TRBV6-2 or TRBV6-3 to TRBJ2-4; D not certain. The J call may be wrong; the DNA end is better matched by TRBJ2-7. Germline V lookup: CDR1 MNHEY, CDR2 SVGEGT. CDR3 size: 11 residues. The CDR3 region has the DNA TGTGCCAGCAGGAGGATCTACGAGCAGTACTTC. As protein: CASRRIYEQYF.

The chain links TRBV10-2 to TRBJ1-1; possible D gene TRBD1, 6 bases. CDR3 length: 13 amino acids. Trimming took 10 bases from V and 1 from J, leaving 13 bases between them. CDR1 WSHSY and CDR2 SAAADI come from the germline V gene. CDR3 protein: CAISRQENTEAFF. As DNA, the CDR3 is TGCGCCATCAGCCGACAGGAGAACACTGAAGCTTTCTTT.

This clonotype came up a few times. The chain couples TRBV20-1 to TRBJ2-7; no definite D call. Trimming took off 3 bases at V and 2 bases at J, with 11 bases between the two ends. CDR3 size: 13 residues. The germline CDR1 and CDR2 sequences are DFQATT and SNEGSKA (reference sequence). This CDR3 reads CSARVPVTYEQYF. For the CDR3, the DNA is TGCAGTGCTAGGGTTCCCGTAACCTACGAGCAGTACTTC.

V and J are TRBV5-1 and TRBJ1-4; D remains ambiguous. Between the trimmed V and J ends, which lost 8 bases and 8 bases, there was a span of 28 bases. Germline CDR1 SGHRS, CDR2 YFSETQ. The CDR3 totals 17 residues. CDR3 sequence reads: CARGEYRENLAGEKLFF. CDR3 DNA: TGCGCCAGAGGCGAGTACCGGGAAAACCTGGCGGGGGAAAAACTGTTTTTT.

This clonotype has only a few counts. The chain carries TRBV29-1 and TRBJ2-3, with D maybe TRBD2 (6 bases). Germline CDR1 and CDR2: SQVTM and ANQGSEA. V was trimmed by 6 bases and J by 1 base, leaving 11 bases between them. This CDR3 is built from 13 residues. CDR3 in DNA: TGCAGCGTGGGCGGGGTCCGCACAGATACGCAGTATTTT. The encoded protein is CSVGGVRTDTQYF.

This clonotype has only a few counts. This chain uses TRBV30 with TRBJ2-7; 9 bases fit TRBD1. This CDR3 is built from 15 residues. The germline V gene encodes CDR1 GTSNPN and CDR2 SVGIG (reference sequence). V shed 3 bases, J shed 1 base, and the junction held 7 bases outside the gene matches. This chain's CDR3 is CAWRRQGGGSYEQYF. The DNA of the CDR3 is TGTGCCTGGAGACGACAGGGGGGAGGATCCTACGAGCAGTACTTC.

This clonotype was found a few times. The chain carries TRBV4-3 and TRBJ2-1; 9 nucleotides line up with TRBD2. Germline V gene sequence: CDR1 LGHNA, CDR2 YSLEER. V lost 0 bases to trimming and J lost 13 bases; unmatched junction nucleotides: 4. The CDR3 loop spans 13 amino acids. CDR3 loop: CASSQEPSGAQFF. CDR3 coding DNA: TGCGCCAGCAGCCAAGAACCTAGCGGGGCCCAGTTCTTC.

The chain couples TRBV11-2 to TRBJ2-7, with D maybe TRBD2 (6 bases). The CDR3 contains 15 residues. Per germline, CDR1 SGHAT and CDR2 FQNNGV. V was cut by 0 bases and J by 2 bases, with 11 bases left in between. The CDR3 spells CASSLDWRGPYEQYF. The CDR3 DNA is TGTGCCAGCAGCTTAGATTGGCGGGGCCCCTACGAGCAGTACTTC. Looking up the rest from reference TRBV11-2 and TRBJ2-7 gives the full variable domain: EAGVAQSPRYKIIEKRQSVAFWCNPISGHATLYWYQQILGQGPKLLIQFQNNGVVDDSQLPKDRFSAERLKGVDSTLKIQPAKLEDSAVYLCASSLDWRGPYEQYFGPGTRLTVT.

The chain links TRBV29-1 to TRBJ2-1, with 9 bases aligning to TRBD2. Germline assignment: CDR1 SQVTM and CDR2 ANQGSEA. Trimming at V came to 3 bases and at J to 5 bases, leaving 11 bases not matched to a gene. CDR3 length: 16 residues. The CDR3 DNA sequence: TGCAGCGTTGAGGGCGTCAGCGGGGGGCCAAACAATGAGCAGTTCTTC. Translation gives CSVEGVSGGPNNEQFF.

This chain joins TRBV5-6 and TRBJ2-7; 7 bases are shared with TRBD1. Looked up from germline, CDR1 is SGHDT and CDR2 is YYEEEE. The CDR3 runs to 13 residues. With V trimmed by 7 bases and J by 6 bases, 10 bases remained unmatched. CDR3 sequence: CASGNRGSGEQYF. The CDR3, as DNA: TGTGCCAGCGGGAACAGGGGCTCGGGCGAGCAGTACTTC.

On this clonotype: One end of the junction fails to match germline, which may point to a read error. This rearrangement joins TRBV27 to TRBJ2-7, with 7 bases aligning to TRBD1. Germline assignment: CDR1 MNHEY and CDR2 SMNVEV (reference sequence). The CDR3 extends over 15 amino acids. For the CDR3, the DNA is TGTGCCAGCATTCACAGACAGGGCTTCTCCTGCGAGCAGTACTTC. The encoded protein is CASIHRQGFSCEQYF.

The V call is TRBV6-1, the J call TRBJ2-7, with D unresolved. The germline gives CDR1 MNHNS, CDR2 SASEGT. Trimming shortened V by 8 bases and J by 6 bases, and 17 bases separated the two germline ends. This CDR3 is built from 13 residues. The CDR3 reads CASVRPRFGEQYF. In nucleotides, the CDR3 is TGTGCCAGCGTCCGACCCCGTTTCGGCGAGCAGTACTTC.